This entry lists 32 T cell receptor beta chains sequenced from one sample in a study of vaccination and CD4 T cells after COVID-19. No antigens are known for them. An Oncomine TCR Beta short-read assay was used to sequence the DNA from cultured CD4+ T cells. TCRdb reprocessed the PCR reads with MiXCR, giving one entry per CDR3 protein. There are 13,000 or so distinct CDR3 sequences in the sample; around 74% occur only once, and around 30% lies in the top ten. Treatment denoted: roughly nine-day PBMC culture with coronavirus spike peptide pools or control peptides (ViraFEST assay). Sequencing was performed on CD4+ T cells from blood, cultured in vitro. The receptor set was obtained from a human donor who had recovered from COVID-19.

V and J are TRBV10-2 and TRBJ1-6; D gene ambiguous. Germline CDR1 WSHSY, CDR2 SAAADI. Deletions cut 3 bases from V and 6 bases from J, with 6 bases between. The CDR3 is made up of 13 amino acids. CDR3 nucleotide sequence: TGCGCCAGCAGTGATGGGAGTAATTCACCCCTCCACTTT. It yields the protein CASSDGSNSPLHF.

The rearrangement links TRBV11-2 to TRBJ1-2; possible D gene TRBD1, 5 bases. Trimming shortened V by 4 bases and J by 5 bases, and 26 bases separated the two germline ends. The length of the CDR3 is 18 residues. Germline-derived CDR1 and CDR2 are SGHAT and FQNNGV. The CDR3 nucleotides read TGTGCCAGCAGCTCAATTAAACAAGAGGGGCAACCTGCTTATGGCTACACCTTC. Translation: CASSSIKQEGQPAYGYTF.

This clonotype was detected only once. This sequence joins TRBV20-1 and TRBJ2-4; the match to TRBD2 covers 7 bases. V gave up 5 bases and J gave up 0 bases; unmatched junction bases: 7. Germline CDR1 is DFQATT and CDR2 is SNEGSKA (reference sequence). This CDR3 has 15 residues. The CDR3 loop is CSAPQLALAKNIQYF. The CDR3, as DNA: TGCAGTGCTCCACAACTAGCGCTAGCCAAAAACATTCAGTACTTC.

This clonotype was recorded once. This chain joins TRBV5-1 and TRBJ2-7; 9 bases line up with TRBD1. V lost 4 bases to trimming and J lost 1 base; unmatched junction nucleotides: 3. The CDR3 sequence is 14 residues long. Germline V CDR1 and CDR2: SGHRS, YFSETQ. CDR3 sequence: CASSLDRGSYEQYF. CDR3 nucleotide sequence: TGCGCCAGCAGCCTGGACAGGGGATCCTACGAGCAGTACTTC.

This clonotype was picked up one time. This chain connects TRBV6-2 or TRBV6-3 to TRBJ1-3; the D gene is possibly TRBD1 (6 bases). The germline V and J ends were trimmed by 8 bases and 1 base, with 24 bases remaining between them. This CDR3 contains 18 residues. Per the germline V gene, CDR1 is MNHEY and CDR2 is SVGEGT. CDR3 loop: CASGTPGGGRRSGNTIYF. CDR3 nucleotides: TGTGCCAGCGGAACCCCGGGGGGGGGGCGACGATCTGGAAACACCATATATTTT.

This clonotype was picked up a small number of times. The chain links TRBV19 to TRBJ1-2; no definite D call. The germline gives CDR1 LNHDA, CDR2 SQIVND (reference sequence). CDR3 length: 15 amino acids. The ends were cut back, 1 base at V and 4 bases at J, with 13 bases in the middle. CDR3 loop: CASSIVAPVGYGYTF. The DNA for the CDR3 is TGTGCCAGTAGTATAGTGGCCCCGGTGGGCTATGGCTACACCTTC.

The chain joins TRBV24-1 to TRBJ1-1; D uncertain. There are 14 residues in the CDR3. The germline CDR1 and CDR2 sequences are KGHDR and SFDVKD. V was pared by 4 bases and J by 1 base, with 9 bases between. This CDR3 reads CATSDPTKNTEAFF. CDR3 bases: TGTGCCACCAGTGACCCGACAAAGAACACTGAAGCTTTCTTT.

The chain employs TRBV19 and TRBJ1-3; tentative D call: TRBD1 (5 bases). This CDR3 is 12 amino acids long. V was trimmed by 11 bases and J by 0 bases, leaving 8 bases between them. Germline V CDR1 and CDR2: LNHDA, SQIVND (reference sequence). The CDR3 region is CAGQGSGNTIYF. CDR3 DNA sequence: TGTGCCGGTCAGGGCTCTGGAAACACCATATATTTT.

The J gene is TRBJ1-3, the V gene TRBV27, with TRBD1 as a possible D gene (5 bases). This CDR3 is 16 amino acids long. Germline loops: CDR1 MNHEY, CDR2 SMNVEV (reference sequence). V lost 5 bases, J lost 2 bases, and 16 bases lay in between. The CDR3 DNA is TGTGCCAGCAGTCGGAGGATAGGGGATACTGGAAACACCATATATTTT. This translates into CASSRRIGDTGNTIYF.

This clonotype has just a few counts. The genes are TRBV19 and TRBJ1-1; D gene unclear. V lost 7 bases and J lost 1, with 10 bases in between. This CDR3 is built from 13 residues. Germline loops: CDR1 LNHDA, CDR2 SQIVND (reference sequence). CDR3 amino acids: CASMKGTNTEAFF. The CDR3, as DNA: TGTGCCAGTATGAAGGGCACGAACACTGAAGCTTTCTTT.

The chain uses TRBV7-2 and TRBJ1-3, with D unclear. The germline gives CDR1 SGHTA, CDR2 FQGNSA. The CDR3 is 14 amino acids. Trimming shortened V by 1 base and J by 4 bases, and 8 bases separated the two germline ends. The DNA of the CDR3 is TGTGCCAGCAGCTTAGGACCCTTGGGAAACACCATATATTTT. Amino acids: CASSLGPLGNTIYF.

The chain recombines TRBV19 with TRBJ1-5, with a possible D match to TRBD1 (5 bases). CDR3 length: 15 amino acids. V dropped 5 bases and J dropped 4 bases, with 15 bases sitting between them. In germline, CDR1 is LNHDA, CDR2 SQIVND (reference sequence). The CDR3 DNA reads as TGTGCCAGTAGTGCCCGACAGCCCTCTAATCAGCCCCAGCATTTT. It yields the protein CASSARQPSNQPQHF.

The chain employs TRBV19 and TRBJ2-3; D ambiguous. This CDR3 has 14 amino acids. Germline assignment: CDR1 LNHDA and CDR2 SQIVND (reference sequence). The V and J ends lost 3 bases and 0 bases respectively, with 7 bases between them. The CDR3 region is CASSMAGSTDTQYF. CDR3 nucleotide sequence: TGTGCCAGTAGTATGGCAGGAAGCACAGATACGCAGTATTTT.

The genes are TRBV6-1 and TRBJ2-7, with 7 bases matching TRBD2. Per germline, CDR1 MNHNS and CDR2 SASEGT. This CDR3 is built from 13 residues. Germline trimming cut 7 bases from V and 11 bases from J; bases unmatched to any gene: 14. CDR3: CASTHSGRAGEYF. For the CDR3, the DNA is TGTGCCAGCACCCACTCGGGGCGGGCGGGGGAGTACTTC.

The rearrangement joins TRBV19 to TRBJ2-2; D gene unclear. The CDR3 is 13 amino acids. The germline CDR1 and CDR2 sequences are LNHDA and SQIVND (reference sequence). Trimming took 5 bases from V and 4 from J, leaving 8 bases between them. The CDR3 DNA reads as TGTGCCAGTAGTTTGGATAGCACCGGGGAGCTGTTTTTT. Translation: CASSLDSTGELFF.

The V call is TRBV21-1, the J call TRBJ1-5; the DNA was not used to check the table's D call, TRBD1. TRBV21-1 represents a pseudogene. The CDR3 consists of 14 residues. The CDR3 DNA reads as TGTGCCAGCAGCGATAAGGACAGAAATCAGCCCCAGCATTTT. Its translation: CASSDKDRNQPQHF.

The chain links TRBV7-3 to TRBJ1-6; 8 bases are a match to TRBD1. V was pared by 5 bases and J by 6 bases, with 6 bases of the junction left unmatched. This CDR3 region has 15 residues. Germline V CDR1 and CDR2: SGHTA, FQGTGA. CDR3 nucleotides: TGTGCCAGCAGCGCGCAGGACAGGGTTAATTCACCCCTCCACTTT. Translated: CASSAQDRVNSPLHF.

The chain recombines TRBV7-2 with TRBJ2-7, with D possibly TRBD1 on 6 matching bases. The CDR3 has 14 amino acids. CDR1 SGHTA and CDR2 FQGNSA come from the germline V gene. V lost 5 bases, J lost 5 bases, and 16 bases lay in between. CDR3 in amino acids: CASSHGDRSNEQYF. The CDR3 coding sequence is TGTGCCAGCAGCCACGGAGACAGGAGCAACGAGCAGTACTTC. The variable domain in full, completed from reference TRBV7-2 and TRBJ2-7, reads GAGVSQSPSNKVTEKGKDVELRCDPISGHTALYWYRQSLGQGLEFLIYFQGNSAPDKSGLPSDRFSAERTGGSVSTLTIQRTQQEDSAVYLCASSHGDRSNEQYFGPGTRLTVT.

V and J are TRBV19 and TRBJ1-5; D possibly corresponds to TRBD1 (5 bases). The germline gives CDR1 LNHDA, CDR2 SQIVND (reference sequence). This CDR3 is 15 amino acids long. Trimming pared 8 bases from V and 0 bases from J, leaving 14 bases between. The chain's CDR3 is CASDGTGYSNQPQHF. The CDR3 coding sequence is TGTGCCAGTGATGGGACGGGCTATAGCAATCAGCCCCAGCATTTT.

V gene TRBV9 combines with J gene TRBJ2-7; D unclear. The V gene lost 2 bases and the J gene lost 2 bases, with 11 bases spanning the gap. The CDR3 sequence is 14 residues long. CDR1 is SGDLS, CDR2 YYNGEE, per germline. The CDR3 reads CASSVSTGPYEQYF. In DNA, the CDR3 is TGTGCCAGCAGCGTTAGTACGGGTCCCTACGAGCAGTACTTC.

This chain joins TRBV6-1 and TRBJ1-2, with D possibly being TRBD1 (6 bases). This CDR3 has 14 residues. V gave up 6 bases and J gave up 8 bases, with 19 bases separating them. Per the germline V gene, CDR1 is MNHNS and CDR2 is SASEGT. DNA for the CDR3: TGTGCCAGCAGGAGAGGCGGGGGGCGGTGGGGCTACACCTTC. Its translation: CASRRGGGRWGYTF.

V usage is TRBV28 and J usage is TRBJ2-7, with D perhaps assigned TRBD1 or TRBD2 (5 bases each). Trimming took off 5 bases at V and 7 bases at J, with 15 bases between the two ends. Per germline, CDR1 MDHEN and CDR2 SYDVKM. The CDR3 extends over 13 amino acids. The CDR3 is CASSPPGPWEQYF. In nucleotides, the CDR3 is TGTGCCAGCAGTCCCCCGGGGCCTTGGGAGCAGTACTTC.

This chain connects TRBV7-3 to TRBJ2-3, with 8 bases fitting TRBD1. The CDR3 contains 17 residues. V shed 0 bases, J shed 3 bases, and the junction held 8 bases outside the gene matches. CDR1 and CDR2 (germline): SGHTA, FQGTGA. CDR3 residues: CASSLTVTGVGTDTQYF. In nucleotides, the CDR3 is TGTGCCAGCAGCTTAACGGTGACAGGGGTTGGAACAGATACGCAGTATTTT. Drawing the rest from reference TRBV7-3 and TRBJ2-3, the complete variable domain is GAGVSQTPSNKVTEKGKYVELRCDPISGHTALYWYRQSLGQGPEFLIYFQGTGAADDSGLPNDRFFAVRPEGSVSTLKIQRTERGDSAVYLCASSLTVTGVGTDTQYFGPGTRLTVL.

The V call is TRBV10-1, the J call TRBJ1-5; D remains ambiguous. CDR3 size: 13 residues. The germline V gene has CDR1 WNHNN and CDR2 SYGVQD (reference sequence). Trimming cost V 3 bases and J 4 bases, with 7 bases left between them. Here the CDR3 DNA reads TGCGCCAGCAGTGAAAGAGTGAATCAGCCCCAGCATTTT. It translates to CASSERVNQPQHF.

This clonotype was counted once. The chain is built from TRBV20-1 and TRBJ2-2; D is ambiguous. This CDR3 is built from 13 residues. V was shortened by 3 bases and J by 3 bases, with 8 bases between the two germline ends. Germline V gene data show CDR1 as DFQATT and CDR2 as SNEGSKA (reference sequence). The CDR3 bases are TGCAGTGCTAGTAGCAGACACACCGGGGAGCTGTTTTTT. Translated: CSASSRHTGELFF.

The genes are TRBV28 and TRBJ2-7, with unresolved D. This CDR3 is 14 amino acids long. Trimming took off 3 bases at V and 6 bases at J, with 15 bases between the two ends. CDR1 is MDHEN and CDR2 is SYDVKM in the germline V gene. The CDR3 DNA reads TGTGCCAGCAGTTTGGGTCCACCTAAGGGCGAGCAGTACTTC. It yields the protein CASSLGPPKGEQYF.

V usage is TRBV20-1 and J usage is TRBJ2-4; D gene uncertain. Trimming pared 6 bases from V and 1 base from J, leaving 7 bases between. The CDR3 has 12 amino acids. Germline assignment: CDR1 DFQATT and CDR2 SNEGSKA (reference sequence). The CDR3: CSAPGAKNIQYF. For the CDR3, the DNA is TGCAGTGCACCCGGGGCCAAAAACATTCAGTACTTC.

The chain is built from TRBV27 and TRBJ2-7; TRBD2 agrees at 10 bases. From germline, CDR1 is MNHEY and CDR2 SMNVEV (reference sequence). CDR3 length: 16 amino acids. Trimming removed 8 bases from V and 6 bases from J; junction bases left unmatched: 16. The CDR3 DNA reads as TGTGCCAGCCAAATCCTCGGTCTAGCGGGAGTTCGCGAGCAGTACTTC. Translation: CASQILGLAGVREQYF.

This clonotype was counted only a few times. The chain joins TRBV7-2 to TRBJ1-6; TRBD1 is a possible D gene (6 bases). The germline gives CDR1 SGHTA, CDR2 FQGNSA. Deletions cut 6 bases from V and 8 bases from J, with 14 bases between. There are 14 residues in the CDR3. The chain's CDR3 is CASRGAGRDSPLHF. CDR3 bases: TGTGCCAGCAGGGGGGCAGGGCGGGATTCACCCCTCCACTTT.

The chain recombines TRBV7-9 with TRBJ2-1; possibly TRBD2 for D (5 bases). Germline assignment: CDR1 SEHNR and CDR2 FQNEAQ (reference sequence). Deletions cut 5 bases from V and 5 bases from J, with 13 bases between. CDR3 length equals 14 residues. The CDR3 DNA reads TGTGCCAGCAGCCGTAGACAAGCGGACAATGAGCAGTTCTTC. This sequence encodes CASSRRQADNEQFF. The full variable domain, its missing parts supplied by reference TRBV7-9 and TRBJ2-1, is DTGVSQNPRHKITKRGQNVTFRCDPISEHNRLYWYRQTLGQGPEFLTYFQNEAQLEKSRLLSDRFSAERPKGSFSTLEIQRTEQGDSAMYLCASSRRQADNEQFFGPGTRLTVL.

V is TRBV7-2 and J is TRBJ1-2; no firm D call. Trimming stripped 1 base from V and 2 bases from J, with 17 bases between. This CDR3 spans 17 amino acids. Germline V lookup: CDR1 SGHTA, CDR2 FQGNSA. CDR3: CASSLGAGIVKNYGYTF. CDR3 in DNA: TGTGCCAGCAGCTTAGGGGCTGGCATTGTGAAAAACTATGGCTACACCTTC.

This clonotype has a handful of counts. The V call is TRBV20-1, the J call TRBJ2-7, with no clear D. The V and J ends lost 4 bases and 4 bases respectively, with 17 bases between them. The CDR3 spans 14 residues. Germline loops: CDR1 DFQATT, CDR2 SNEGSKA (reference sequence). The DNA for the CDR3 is TGCAGTGCTATATCCCCAGGAGCAATTTACGAGCAGTACTTC. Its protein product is CSAISPGAIYEQYF.